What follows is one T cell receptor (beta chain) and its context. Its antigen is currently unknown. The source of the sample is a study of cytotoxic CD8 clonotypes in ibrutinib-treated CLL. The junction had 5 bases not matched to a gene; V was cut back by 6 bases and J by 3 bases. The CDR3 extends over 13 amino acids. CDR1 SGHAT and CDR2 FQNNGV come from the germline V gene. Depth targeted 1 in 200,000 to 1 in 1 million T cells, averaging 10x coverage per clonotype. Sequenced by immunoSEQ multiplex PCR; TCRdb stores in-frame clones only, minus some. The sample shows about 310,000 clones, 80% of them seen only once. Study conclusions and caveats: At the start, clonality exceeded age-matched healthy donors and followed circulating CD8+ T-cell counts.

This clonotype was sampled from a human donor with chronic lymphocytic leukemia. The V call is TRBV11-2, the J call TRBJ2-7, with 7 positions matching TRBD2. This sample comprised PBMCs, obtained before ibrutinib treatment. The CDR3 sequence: CASRGLVFYEQYF. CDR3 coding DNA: TGTGCCAGCAGAGGACTAGTTTTCTACGAGCAGTACTTC.